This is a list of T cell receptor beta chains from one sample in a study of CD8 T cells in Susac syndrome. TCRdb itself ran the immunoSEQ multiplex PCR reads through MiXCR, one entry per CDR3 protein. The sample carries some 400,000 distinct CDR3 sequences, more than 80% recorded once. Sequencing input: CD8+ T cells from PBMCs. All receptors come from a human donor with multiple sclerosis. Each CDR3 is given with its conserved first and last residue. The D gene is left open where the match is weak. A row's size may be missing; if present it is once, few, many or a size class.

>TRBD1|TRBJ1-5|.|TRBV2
CASSEGQLNQPQHF
TGTGCCAGCAGTGAGGGACAGCTCAATCAGCCCCAGCATTTT
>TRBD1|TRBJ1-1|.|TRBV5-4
CASSLGTGGVFTEAFF
TGTGCCAGCAGCTTAGGGACAGGGGGCGTATTCACTGAAGCTTTCTTT
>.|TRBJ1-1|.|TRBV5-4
CASSLPGMGTEAFF
TGTGCCAGCAGCTTGCCGGGGATGGGCACTGAAGCTTTCTTT
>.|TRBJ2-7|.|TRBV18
CASSPIFRDGRTLYEQYF
TGTGCCAGCTCACCCATTTTTCGGGACGGCAGAACCCTTTACGAGCAGTACTTC
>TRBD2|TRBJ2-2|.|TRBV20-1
CSARVLAGMNTGELFF
TGCAGTGCTAGGGTACTAGCGGGTATGAACACCGGGGAGCTGTTTTTT
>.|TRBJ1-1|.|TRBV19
CASSIDSVNTEAFF
TGTGCCAGTAGTATAGACAGCGTGAACACTGAAGCTTTCTTT
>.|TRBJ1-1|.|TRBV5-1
CASSLDSGWGTEAFF
TGCGCCAGCAGCTTGGATTCGGGGTGGGGCACTGAAGCTTTCTTT
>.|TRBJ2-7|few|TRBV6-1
CASSETGYSYEQYF
TGTGCCAGCAGTGAGACAGGATACTCCTACGAGCAGTACTTC
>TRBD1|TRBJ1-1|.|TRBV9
CASSVEGAKTEAFF
TGTGCCAGCAGCGTTGAGGGGGCGAAGACTGAAGCTTTCTTT
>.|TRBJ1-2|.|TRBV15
CATSLNRPYYGYTF
TGTGCCACCAGTTTGAACAGGCCCTACTATGGCTACACCTTC
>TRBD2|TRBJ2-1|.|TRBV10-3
CAISEYSGNEQFF
TGTGCCATCAGTGAGTATAGCGGGAATGAGCAGTTCTTC